The sample holds a few counts of the clone carrying this T cell receptor (beta chain). Antigen specificity is unknown. Through a sample-barcoded 5' primer and a J-beta primer mix, a second PCR was run for roughly 6 to 12 cycles. The yield of each sample was at least 3 million CDR3-containing paired-end reads. A single record per CDR3 protein comes from TCRdb applying MiXCR to the 5' RACE reads. Seen here are hundreds of thousands of distinct CDR3 sequences, roughly a quarter observed once, and the top ten hold approximately 3.3%. This sample stems from a study of blood T cells in healthy people across ages. Points from the study as a whole: Older age went with lower TCR beta diversity per million T cells, in a roughly linear way. Naive and antigen-experienced cells were not separated, limiting conclusive comparison.

Each sample gave at least 6.5 million isolated PBMCs. The CDR3 covers 12 residues. The J segment lost 9 bases and the V segment lost 6 bases, leaving 3 bases of the junction unmatched. Per the germline V gene, CDR1 is SQVTM and CDR2 is ANQGSEA. The data were also submitted as part of a second study, on T cells of mothers and their children.

The V gene is TRBV29-1, the J gene TRBJ2-1; TRBD2 agrees at 12 bases. The sequencing input was blood. The clonotype was recovered from a boy aged 2 to 10 in good health. CDR3 nucleotides: TGCAGCGTGAGGACTAGCGGGATTGAGCAGTTCTTC. It is translated as CSVRTSGIEQFF.